A single TCR beta chain is shown here with its context. The data were taken from a study of T cell changes during pregnancy in multiple sclerosis. Germline loops: CDR1 MNHEY, CDR2 SVGAGI. The junction had 3 bases not matched to a gene; V was cut back by 6 bases and J by 4 bases. The CDR3 runs to 13 residues. Sequencing was performed with immunoSEQ multiplex PCR; in TCRdb, only in-frame clones are kept and a portion is missing. The table has roughly 58,000 clones, approximately 94% seen once. Sequenced here: CD8+ T cells from peripheral blood mononuclear cells, sampled in the third trimester of pregnancy. V is TRBV6-5 and J is TRBJ2-1; 7 positions agree with TRBD1. The origin of this receptor is a female donor with multiple sclerosis, enrolled in a pregnancy study. CDR3 region: CASRGQEYNEQFF. The CDR3 nucleotides read TGTGCCAGCAGAGGACAGGAATACAATGAGCAGTTCTTC.